These 10 T cell receptor beta chains share one sample of origin, sequenced in a study of control samples from healthy donors and cancer patients. Assay used: immunoSEQ multiplex PCR; TCRdb lists only in-frame clones, some missing. Of 40,000 to 50,000 clones listed, about 94% are singletons. Sequencing used PBMCs. The origin of the receptors is a woman in her fifties or sixties with head and neck cancer.

In nucleotides, the CDR3 is TGTGCCAGCAGCCAGACAGGGACTGGAAACACCATATATTTT. It specifies CASSQTGTGNTIYF. The chain uses TRBV11-2 and TRBJ1-3, with 7 positions matching TRBD1. The CDR3 has 14 amino acids. Germline-derived CDR1 and CDR2 are SGHAT and FQNNGV. With V trimmed by 5 bases and J by 2 bases, 3 bases remained unmatched.

J is TRBJ1-6 and V is TRBV27; D not resolved. V lost 8 bases, J lost 6 bases, and 11 bases lay in between. The CDR3 is 13 residues long. Germline V gene lookup returns CDR1 MNHEY and CDR2 SMNVEV (reference sequence). Here the CDR3 reads CASGPPFNSPLHF. In nucleotides, the CDR3 is TGTGCCAGCGGACCGCCCTTTAATTCACCCCTCCACTTT.

V usage is TRBV24-1 and J usage is TRBJ1-5, with 11 nucleotides matching TRBD1. The germline gives CDR1 KGHDR, CDR2 SFDVKD. This CDR3 is 15 amino acids long. V was pared by 3 bases and J by 5 bases, with 2 bases of the junction left unmatched. The CDR3 loop reads CATSDPGQGDQPQHF. The CDR3 bases are TGTGCCACCAGTGATCCGGGACAGGGGGATCAGCCCCAGCATTTT.

This chain links TRBV19 with TRBJ1-5; D is uncertain. Per germline, CDR1 LNHDA and CDR2 SQIVND (reference sequence). The V end was cut by 3 bases, the J end by 4 bases, with 7 bases between. The CDR3 runs 13 residues. The CDR3 sequence is CASSMNRNQPQHF. The CDR3 coding sequence is TGTGCCAGTAGTATGAATCGTAATCAGCCCCAGCATTTT.

This chain links TRBV7-2 with TRBJ1-4; perhaps TRBD1 as D (5 bases). Between the trimmed V and J ends, which lost 1 base and 8 bases, there was a span of 14 bases. Germline-derived CDR1 and CDR2 are SGHTA and FQGNSA. This CDR3 spans 15 amino acids. The CDR3 coding sequence is TGTGCCAGCAGCTTAGTTGGGGGGAAGGGGGAAAAACTGTTTTTT. It yields the protein CASSLVGGKGEKLFF.

The chain combines TRBV9 with TRBJ2-3, with D unclear. Per germline, CDR1 SGDLS and CDR2 YYNGEE. This CDR3 has 13 residues. V gave up 2 bases and J gave up 2 bases, with 6 bases separating them. In DNA form, the CDR3 reads TGTGCCAGCAGCGTTGGTAACACAGATACGCAGTATTTT. Protein sequence: CASSVGNTDTQYF.

The J gene is TRBJ2-5, the V gene TRBV27; 7 positions agree with TRBD1. The germline gives CDR1 MNHEY, CDR2 SMNVEV (reference sequence). J was trimmed by 5 bases and V by 6 bases; bases with no gene match: 12. This CDR3 spans 15 amino acids. CDR3 sequence reads: CASRLRRQGQETQYF. CDR3 nucleotides: TGTGCCAGCAGGCTGAGGCGACAGGGACAGGAGACCCAGTACTTC.

V usage is TRBV4-1 and J usage is TRBJ2-7; 8 positions match TRBD1. The germline V gene encodes CDR1 MGHRA and CDR2 YSYEKL. The CDR3 extends over 14 amino acids. V trimming: 3 bases; J trimming: 7 bases; junction bases outside the gene matches: 8. The CDR3 loop is CASSQSTGEEEQYF. The CDR3 nucleotides read TGCGCCAGCAGCCAGTCGACAGGGGAGGAAGAGCAGTACTTC.

The rearrangement joins TRBV30 to TRBJ1-2; TRBD1 might be the D (5 bases). The length of the CDR3 is 15 residues. The V end lost 2 bases, the J end lost 6 bases, and 19 bases lay between the germline ends. Germline V gives CDR1 GTSNPN, CDR2 SVGIG (reference sequence). The CDR3 sequence: CAWSLTPQGRDGYTF. The CDR3 nucleotides read TGTGCCTGGAGTCTTACCCCCCAGGGACGGGATGGCTACACCTTC.

The chain joins TRBV9 to TRBJ1-3, with TRBD1 matching 10 bases. Germline V gene data show CDR1 as SGDLS and CDR2 as YYNGEE. V lost 4 bases to trimming and J lost 7 bases; unmatched junction nucleotides: 8. This CDR3 is 15 amino acids long. The chain's CDR3 is CASSPRTGGTNTIYF. Here the CDR3 DNA reads TGTGCCAGCAGCCCCCGGACAGGGGGGACGAACACCATATATTTT.